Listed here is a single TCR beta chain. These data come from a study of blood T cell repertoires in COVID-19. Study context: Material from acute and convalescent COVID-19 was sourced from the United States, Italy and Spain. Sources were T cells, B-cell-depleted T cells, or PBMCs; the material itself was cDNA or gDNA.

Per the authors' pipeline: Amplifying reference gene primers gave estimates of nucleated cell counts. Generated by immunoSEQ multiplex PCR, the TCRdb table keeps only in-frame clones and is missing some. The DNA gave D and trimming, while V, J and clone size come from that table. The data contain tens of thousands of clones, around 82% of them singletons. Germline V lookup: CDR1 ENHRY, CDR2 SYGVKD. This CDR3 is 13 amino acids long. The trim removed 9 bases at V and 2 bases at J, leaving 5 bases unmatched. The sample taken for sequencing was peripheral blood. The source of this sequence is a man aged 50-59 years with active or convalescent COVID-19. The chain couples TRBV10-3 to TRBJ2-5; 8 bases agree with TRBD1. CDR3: CAIGQGQQETQYF. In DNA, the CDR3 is TGTGCCATAGGACAGGGCCAACAAGAGACCCAGTACTTC.